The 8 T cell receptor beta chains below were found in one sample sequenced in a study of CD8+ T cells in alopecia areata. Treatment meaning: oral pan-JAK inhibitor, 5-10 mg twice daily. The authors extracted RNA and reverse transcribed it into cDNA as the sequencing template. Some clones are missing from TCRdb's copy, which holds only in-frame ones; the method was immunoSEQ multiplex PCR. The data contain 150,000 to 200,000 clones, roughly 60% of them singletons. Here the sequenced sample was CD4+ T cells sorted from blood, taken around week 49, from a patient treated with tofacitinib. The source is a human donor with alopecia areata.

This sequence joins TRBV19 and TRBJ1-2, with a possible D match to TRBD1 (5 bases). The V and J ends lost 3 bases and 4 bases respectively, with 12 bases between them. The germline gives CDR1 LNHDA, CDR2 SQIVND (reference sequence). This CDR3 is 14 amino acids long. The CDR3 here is CASSMIAGPYGYTF. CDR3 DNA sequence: TGTGCCAGTAGTATGATTGCGGGACCCTATGGCTACACCTTC.

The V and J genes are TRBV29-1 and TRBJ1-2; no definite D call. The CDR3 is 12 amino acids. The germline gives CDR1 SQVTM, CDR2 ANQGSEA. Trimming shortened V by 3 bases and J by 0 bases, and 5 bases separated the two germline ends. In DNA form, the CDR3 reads TGCAGCGTTGACACCTCTAACTATGGCTACACCTTC. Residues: CSVDTSNYGYTF.

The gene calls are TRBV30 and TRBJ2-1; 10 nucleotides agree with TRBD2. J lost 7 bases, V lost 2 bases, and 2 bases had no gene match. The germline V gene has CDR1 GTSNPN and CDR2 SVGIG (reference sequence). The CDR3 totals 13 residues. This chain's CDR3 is CAWSPLAGNEQFF. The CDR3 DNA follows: TGTGCCTGGAGTCCACTAGCGGGGAATGAGCAGTTCTTC.

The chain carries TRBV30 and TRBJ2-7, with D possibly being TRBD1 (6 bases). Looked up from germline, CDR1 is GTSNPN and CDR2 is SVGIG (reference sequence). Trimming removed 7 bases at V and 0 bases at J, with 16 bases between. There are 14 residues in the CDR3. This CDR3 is CASDRDIYSYEQYF. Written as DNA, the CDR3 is TGTGCCTCTGACCGGGACATCTACTCCTACGAGCAGTACTTC. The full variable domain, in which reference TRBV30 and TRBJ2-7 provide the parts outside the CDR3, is SQTIHQWPATLVQPVGSPLSLECTVEGTSNPNLYWYRQAAGRGLQLLFYSVGIGQISSEVPQNLSASRPQDRQFILSSKKLLLSDSGFYLCASDRDIYSYEQYFGPGTRLTVT.

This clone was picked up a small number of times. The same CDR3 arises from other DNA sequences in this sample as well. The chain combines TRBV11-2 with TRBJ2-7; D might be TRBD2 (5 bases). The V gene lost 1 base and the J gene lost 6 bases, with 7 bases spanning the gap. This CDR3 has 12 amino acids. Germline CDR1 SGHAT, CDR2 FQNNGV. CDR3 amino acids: CASSLGRGEQYF. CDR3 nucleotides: TGTGCCAGCAGCTTAGGTCGGGGCGAGCAGTACTTC.

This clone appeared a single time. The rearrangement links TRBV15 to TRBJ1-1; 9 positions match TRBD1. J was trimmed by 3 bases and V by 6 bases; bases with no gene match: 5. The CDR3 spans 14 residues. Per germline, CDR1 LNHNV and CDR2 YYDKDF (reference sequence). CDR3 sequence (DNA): TGTGCCACCAGGGTGGACAGGGGAGACACTGAAGCTTTCTTT. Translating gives CATRVDRGDTEAFF.

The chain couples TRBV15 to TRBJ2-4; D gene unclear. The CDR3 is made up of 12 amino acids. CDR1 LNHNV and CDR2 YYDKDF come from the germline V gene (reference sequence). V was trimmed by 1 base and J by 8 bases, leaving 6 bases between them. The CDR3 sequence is CATSRVDDIQYF. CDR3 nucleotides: TGTGCCACCAGCAGAGTGGATGACATTCAGTACTTC.

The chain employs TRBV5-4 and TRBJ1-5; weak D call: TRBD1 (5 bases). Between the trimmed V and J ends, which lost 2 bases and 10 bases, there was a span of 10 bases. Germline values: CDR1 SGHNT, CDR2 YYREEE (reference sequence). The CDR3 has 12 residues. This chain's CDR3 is CASSLRGEPQHF. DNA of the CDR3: TGTGCCAGCAGCTTACGGGGGGAACCCCAGCATTTT.